Shown below are 20 T cell receptor beta chains from a single sample sequenced in a study of cytomegalovirus exposure and HLA in healthy donors. PCR amplification relied on 60 Vbeta primers (plus 13 Jbeta primers). Generated by immunoSEQ multiplex PCR, the TCRdb table keeps only in-frame clones and is missing some. The sample has 190,000 or so clones; more than 65% are singletons. Sequences were obtained from PBMCs. The origin of the receptors is a girl aged 10 to 17 in good health and CMV-seropositive.

V and J are TRBV4-3 and TRBJ2-4; tentatively, D is TRBD1 (5 bases). From germline, CDR1 is LGHNA and CDR2 YSLEER. CDR3 length equals 16 residues. Trimming pared 0 bases from V and 3 bases from J, leaving 12 bases between. CDR3 in DNA: TGCGCCAGCAGCCAAGATCGGGCAGGGTACAAAAACATTCAGTACTTC. This translates into CASSQDRAGYKNIQYF.

The V gene is TRBV11-3, the J gene TRBJ2-7; D is perhaps TRBD2 (6 bases). The CDR3 length is 14 residues. Germline CDR1 is SGHNT and CDR2 is YENEEA. V dropped 9 bases and J dropped 4 bases, with 19 bases sitting between them. The DNA for the CDR3 is TGTGCCAGTAAGGGATGGGAGGAGGGGTACGAGCAGTACTTC. This gives the protein CASKGWEEGYEQYF. The full variable domain, its missing parts supplied by reference TRBV11-3 and TRBJ2-7, is EAGVVQSPRYKIIEKKQPVAFWCNPISGHNTLYWYLQNLGQGPELLIRYENEEAVDDSQLPKDRFSAERLKGVDSTLKIQPAELGDSAVYLCASKGWEEGYEQYFGPGTRLTVT.

The V gene is TRBV27, the J gene TRBJ1-2, with D possibly TRBD1 on 5 matching bases. CDR3 length: 14 residues. In germline, CDR1 is MNHEY, CDR2 SMNVEV (reference sequence). The V end was cut by 0 bases, the J end by 6 bases, with 11 bases between. The CDR3 region is CASSLSQGMNGYTF. The DNA of the CDR3 is TGTGCCAGCAGTTTATCGCAGGGCATGAATGGCTACACCTTC.

V usage is TRBV7-2 and J usage is TRBJ2-3, with 11 positions matching TRBD2. The V gene end was trimmed by 5 bases and the J gene end by 2 bases; junction bases not matched to a gene: 6. There are 16 residues in the CDR3. Germline V gives CDR1 SGHTA, CDR2 FQGNSA. This chain's CDR3 is CASSSGTSGDTDTQYF. Written as DNA, the CDR3 is TGTGCCAGCAGCAGTGGGACTAGCGGAGACACAGATACGCAGTATTTT.

The CDR3 sequence: CSVRQGKREKLFF. CDR3 nucleotide sequence: TGCAGCGTAAGACAGGGAAAACGAGAAAAACTGTTTTTT. The gene calls are TRBV29-1 and TRBJ1-4, with 7 bases lining up with TRBD1. Looked up from germline, CDR1 is SQVTM and CDR2 is ANQGSEA. The CDR3 runs to 13 residues. With 6 bases clipped from V and 8 bases from J, the junction kept 9 bases outside the gene matches.

This clone was counted a single time. V and J are TRBV5-8 and TRBJ2-1, with a tentative D call TRBD2 (6 bases). The V gene's germline CDR1 is SGHTS and CDR2 YDEGEE. Trimming removed 3 bases at V and 4 bases at J, with 11 bases between. The CDR3 runs to 14 residues. In DNA form, the CDR3 reads TGTGCCAGCAGCTATGGGACTGGGTACAATGAGCAGTTCTTC. Translation gives CASSYGTGYNEQFF.

The chain links TRBV5-1 to TRBJ2-4, with D uncertain. CDR3 size: 15 residues. The germline V and J ends were trimmed by 5 bases and 0 bases, with 12 bases remaining between them. CDR1 and CDR2 from the germline V gene are SGHRS and YFSETQ. The CDR3: CASRTDGVAKNIQYF. The DNA of the CDR3 is TGCGCCAGCAGAACTGACGGAGTAGCCAAAAACATTCAGTACTTC.

The V and J genes are TRBV19 and TRBJ1-4; D possibly corresponds to TRBD1 (6 bases). The CDR3 is made up of 13 amino acids. Germline-derived CDR1 and CDR2 are LNHDA and SQIVND (reference sequence). The ends were cut back, 7 bases at V and 8 bases at J, with 14 bases in the middle. The CDR3 reads CASNRVDREKLFF. The CDR3 nucleotides are TGTGCCAGTAACAGGGTAGATCGGGAAAAACTGTTTTTT.

The rearrangement joins TRBV2 to TRBJ2-7; 15 bases agree with TRBD2. After removal of 6 bases from V and 5 bases from J, the junction contained 8 bases not matched to a gene. From germline, CDR1 is SNHLY and CDR2 FYNNEI. The CDR3 sequence is 16 residues long. In nucleotides, the CDR3 is TGTGCCAGCAGGCGGACTAGCGGGGGGGCCGTGCACGAGCAGTACTTC. Its translation is CASRRTSGGAVHEQYF. The whole variable domain, filled in from reference TRBV2 and TRBJ2-7, reads EPEVTQTPSHQVTQMGQEVILRCVPISNHLYFYWYRQILGQKVEFLVSFYNNEISEKSEIFDDQFSVERPDGSNFTLKIRSTKLEDSAMYFCASRRTSGGAVHEQYFGPGTRLTVT.

The chain employs TRBV19 and TRBJ2-4; 7 positions agree with TRBD2. In germline, CDR1 is LNHDA, CDR2 SQIVND (reference sequence). The CDR3 loop spans 17 amino acids. V was pared by 1 base and J by 0 bases, with 6 bases of the junction left unmatched. The CDR3 protein is CASSIGQGLIAKNIQYF. Written as DNA, the CDR3 is TGTGCCAGTAGTATAGGGCAGGGACTAATAGCCAAAAACATTCAGTACTTC.

The chain carries TRBV4-2 and TRBJ1-2; weak D call: TRBD1 (6 bases). Germline-derived CDR1 and CDR2 are LGHNA and YNFKEQ. Between the trimmed V and J ends, which lost 4 bases and 2 bases, there was a span of 17 bases. The CDR3 runs 16 residues. The CDR3 sequence: CASSLKGGDINYGYTF. CDR3 DNA sequence: TGTGCCAGCAGCCTAAAGGGGGGGGACATCAACTATGGCTACACCTTC.

The chain recombines TRBV7-2 with TRBJ2-3, with D possibly TRBD2 on 6 matching bases. CDR1 and CDR2 (germline): SGHTA, FQGNSA. Trimming pared 3 bases from V and 2 bases from J, leaving 12 bases between. CDR3 size: 15 residues. The CDR3 DNA follows: TGTGCCAGCAGCTTGCAAGCGGGCCCCACAGATACGCAGTATTTT. Amino acids: CASSLQAGPTDTQYF.

The rearrangement links TRBV19 to TRBJ1-2, with D possibly TRBD1 on 5 matching bases. The CDR3 runs to 14 residues. Germline CDR1 reads LNHDA; CDR2 reads SQIVND (reference sequence). The V end lost 5 bases, the J end lost 3 bases, and 13 bases lay between the germline ends. In DNA form, the CDR3 reads TGTGCCAGTAGTCTACGACAGATTCACTATGGCTACACCTTC. Protein product: CASSLRQIHYGYTF.

The chain combines TRBV20-1 with TRBJ1-4, with D unclear. V lost 6 bases to trimming and J lost 8 bases, with 10 bases between them. The CDR3 spans 11 residues. The germline V gene encodes CDR1 DFQATT and CDR2 SNEGSKA (reference sequence). The CDR3 region is CSAELREKLFF. In DNA, the CDR3 is TGCAGTGCGGAGCTGAGAGAAAAACTGTTTTTT.

V is TRBV6-1 and J is TRBJ2-7; no clear D. CDR3 length: 15 amino acids. Germline V gives CDR1 MNHNS, CDR2 SASEGT. The V gene lost 6 bases and the J gene lost 0 bases, with 15 bases spanning the gap. CDR3 bases: TGTGCCAGCAGCCGCTCAGGTGCCACCTCCTACGAGCAGTACTTC. Protein: CASSRSGATSYEQYF.

Only a few counts were recorded for this clone. The rearrangement uses TRBV2 and TRBJ2-5; D perhaps matches TRBD2 (6 bases). The V end lost 5 bases, the J end lost 0 bases, and 7 bases lay between the germline ends. Germline V gene sequence: CDR1 SNHLY, CDR2 FYNNEI. This CDR3 is built from 13 residues. Here the CDR3 DNA reads TGTGCCAGCAGTCGGGAGTACCAAGAGACCCAGTACTTC. Translation: CASSREYQETQYF.

The chain recombines TRBV18 with TRBJ2-2; D call uncertain. The length of the CDR3 is 13 residues. Germline lookup yields CDR1 KGHSH and CDR2 LQKENI. Trimming cost V 4 bases and J 4 bases, with 7 bases left between them. The CDR3 DNA reads TGTGCCAGCTCACGAGGCACCACCGGGGAGCTGTTTTTT. It is translated as CASSRGTTGELFF.

V and J are TRBV18 and TRBJ2-1; 10 nucleotides match TRBD1. Germline loops: CDR1 KGHSH, CDR2 LQKENI. The CDR3 contains 19 residues. Trimming removed 2 bases from V and 5 bases from J; junction bases left unmatched: 15. This CDR3 is CASSPARDRGSGVNNEQFF. DNA of the CDR3: TGTGCCAGCTCACCAGCCCGGGACAGGGGATCAGGTGTGAACAATGAGCAGTTCTTC.

This rearrangement joins TRBV29-1 to TRBJ1-2, with D possibly being TRBD1 (5 bases). The CDR3 totals 14 residues. From germline, CDR1 is SQVTM and CDR2 ANQGSEA. Trimming pared 2 bases from V and 4 bases from J, leaving 14 bases between. The CDR3 region is CSVERQLNPYGYTF. The CDR3 DNA reads TGCAGCGTTGAACGACAGCTCAACCCCTATGGCTACACCTTC.

The chain couples TRBV30 to TRBJ1-4; D possibly corresponds to TRBD1 (5 bases). Trimming removed 4 bases from V and 7 bases from J, with 19 bases in between. The CDR3 has 15 residues. The germline gives CDR1 GTSNPN, CDR2 SVGIG (reference sequence). CDR3 nucleotide sequence: TGTGCCTGGACTCCCCCAGGGTATCATGGTGAAAAACTGTTTTTT. This translates into CAWTPPGYHGEKLFF.